The T cell receptor beta chain under discussion was sequenced for a study of cytomegalovirus exposure and HLA in healthy donors. V was pared by 5 bases and J by 0 bases, with 3 bases of the junction left unmatched. Germline CDR1 and CDR2: SGHRS and YFSETQ. This CDR3 is built from 14 residues. The PCR contained 60 Vbeta and 13 Jbeta primers. Assay: immunoSEQ multiplex PCR; the TCRdb copy retains only in-frame clones and omits some. This table has about 190,000 clones, about 77% appearing once. This receptor was obtained from a woman aged 25 to 39 in good health and CMV-seropositive. The chain joins TRBV5-1 to TRBJ2-3, with TRBD1 matching 7 bases. The sample taken for sequencing was PBMCs. CDR3 amino acids: CASRGQSSTDTQYF. Written as DNA, the CDR3 is TGCGCCAGCAGGGGACAGTCTAGCACAGATACGCAGTATTTT. Complete variable domain (other parts from reference TRBV5-1 and TRBJ2-3): KAGVTQTPRYLIKTRGQQVTLSCSPISGHRSVSWYQQTPGQGLQFLFEYFSETQRNKGNFPGRFSGRQFSNSRSEMNVSTLELGDSALYLCASRGQSSTDTQYFGPGTRLTVL.